This entry is about one T cell receptor beta chain. This sample was taken from a study of blood T cell repertoires in COVID-19. Study background: T cells, B-cell-depleted T cells, or PBMCs provided the cDNA or gDNA that served as material.

Method: immunoSEQ multiplex PCR; TCRdb's copy keeps in-frame clones and lacks some. The sample holds more than 150,000 clones; around 83% are singletons and the top ten take 9% to 10%. CDR1 and CDR2 (germline): MNHNS, SASEGT. The CDR3 runs to 15 residues. Trimming cost V 2 bases and J 4 bases; bases outside gene matches: 3. The rearrangement joins TRBV6-1 to TRBJ2-1, with TRBD1 matching over 9 bases. The receptor was derived from a woman aged 50 to 60 with acute or convalescent COVID-19. Material: peripheral blood. The CDR3 DNA reads as TGTGCCAGCAGTGAACGGGACAGGGCTTACAATGAGCAGTTCTTC. Its translation: CASSERDRAYNEQFF.